The present entry profiles one T cell receptor beta chain with its context. The antigen is unknown. The PCR made use of 60 Vbeta and 13 Jbeta primers. The method was immunoSEQ multiplex PCR; TCRdb's version includes in-frame clones alone and lacks a portion of them. The sample holds 70,000 to 90,000 clones. The entry originates in a study of cytomegalovirus exposure and HLA in healthy donors. Study-level points and caveats: TCR beta sequences reportedly predicted the HLA-A and HLA-B alleles of most subjects accurately.

The V gene's germline CDR1 is LGHNA and CDR2 YNFKEQ. Trimming left V 4 bases short and J 2 bases short, with 12 bases between. The CDR3 is 15 amino acids. There were likely unrecorded immune exposures, though donors were nominally healthy when sampled. The chain employs TRBV4-2 and TRBJ2-1, with D possibly being TRBD1 (5 bases). The specimen was PBMCs. The receptor's source is a man between 18 and 35 years old in good health and CMV-seropositive. The DNA of the CDR3 is TGTGCCAGCAGCCCAGTGGGGCAGACCTACAATGAGCAGTTCTTC. This translates into CASSPVGQTYNEQFF.